The 14 T cell receptor beta chains below come from one sample, sequenced in a study of blood T cell repertoires in COVID-19. Some clones are missing from TCRdb's copy, which holds only in-frame ones; the method was immunoSEQ multiplex PCR. The sample holds about 190,000 clones, about 85% seen once. Sequencing input: peripheral blood. Receptor source: a man at least 80 years old with COVID-19, enrolled during active disease.

The chain is built from TRBV6-5 and TRBJ1-1; D not resolved. The CDR3 is made up of 11 amino acids. From germline, CDR1 is MNHEY and CDR2 SVGAGI. Trimming took 5 bases from V and 11 from J, leaving 12 bases between them. CDR3 in DNA: TGTGCCAGCAGTCCTCGAACGGAGGCTTTCTTT. Its translation: CASSPRTEAFF.

This chain uses TRBV9 with TRBJ1-2, with TRBD1 identical over 9 bases. V gave up 4 bases and J gave up 12 bases; unmatched junction bases: 10. Germline V lookup: CDR1 SGDLS, CDR2 YYNGEE. This CDR3 region has 13 residues. The chain's CDR3 is CASSLQTGGDHTF. CDR3 nucleotide sequence: TGTGCCAGCAGCCTCCAGACAGGGGGGGACCACACCTTC.

V and J are TRBV2 and TRBJ2-3; 8 nucleotides align to TRBD2. Germline V lookup: CDR1 SNHLY, CDR2 FYNNEI. CDR3 size: 14 residues. The V and J ends lost 5 bases and 1 base, in that order; junction bases with no gene match: 2. This CDR3 reads CASSSTSGTDTQYF. CDR3 DNA sequence: TGTGCCAGCAGTTCGACTAGCGGCACAGATACGCAGTATTTT.

The chain couples TRBV7-9 to TRBJ2-1; the D gene is possibly TRBD2 (6 bases). Germline assignment: CDR1 SEHNR and CDR2 FQNEAQ (reference sequence). This CDR3 region has 13 residues. The V end lost 5 bases, the J end lost 10 bases, and 15 bases lay between the germline ends. This CDR3 is CASSQRRLDEQFF. CDR3 nucleotide sequence: TGTGCCAGCAGCCAAAGACGACTAGACGAGCAGTTCTTC.

This sequence joins TRBV7-3 and TRBJ2-1, with a tentative D call TRBD1 (5 bases). Trimming took 5 bases from V and 0 from J, leaving 11 bases between them. CDR1 and CDR2 from the germline V gene are SGHTA and FQGTGA. The CDR3 is 15 amino acids. As DNA, the CDR3 is TGTGCCAGCAGCCTGGCAGGGAACTCCTACAATGAGCAGTTCTTC. It yields the protein CASSLAGNSYNEQFF.

The V gene is TRBV15, the J gene TRBJ2-7, with TRBD1 as a possible D gene (6 bases). With 3 bases removed from V and 6 bases from J, the gap between germline ends came to 9 bases. This CDR3 region has 12 residues. Germline V lookup: CDR1 LNHNV, CDR2 YYDKDF (reference sequence). The CDR3 sequence: CATSRIGGEQYF. The CDR3 bases are TGTGCCACCAGCAGGATAGGGGGCGAGCAGTACTTC. The full variable domain, in which reference TRBV15 and TRBJ2-7 provide the parts outside the CDR3, is DAMVIQNPRYQVTQFGKPVTLSCSQTLNHNVMYWYQQKSSQAPKLLFHYYDKDFNNEADTPDNFQSRRPNTSFCFLDIRSPGLGDTAMYLCATSRIGGEQYFGPGTRLTVT.

V usage is TRBV4-2 and J usage is TRBJ1-6; 7 positions match TRBD1. The CDR3 loop spans 13 amino acids. Germline-derived CDR1 and CDR2 are LGHNA and YNFKEQ. The junction had 1 base not matched to a gene; V was cut back by 4 bases and J by 7 bases. The CDR3 sequence is CASSPGGNSPLHF. Here the CDR3 DNA reads TGTGCCAGCAGCCCAGGGGGGAATTCACCCCTCCACTTT.

For the CDR3, the DNA is TGTGCCACCACCCCCGTGGGGCAGTACGAGCAGTACTTC. Protein: CATTPVGQYEQYF. The V gene is TRBV15, the J gene TRBJ2-7; the D gene is possibly TRBD1 (5 bases). The germline CDR1 and CDR2 sequences are LNHNV and YYDKDF (reference sequence). CDR3 length: 13 residues. V lost 7 bases and J 4 bases, leaving 14 bases between the germline ends.

J is TRBJ1-6 and V is TRBV12-5; D unresolved. In germline, CDR1 is LGHNT, CDR2 FRNRAP. CDR3 size: 17 residues. The V gene lost 5 bases and the J gene lost 0 bases, with 14 bases spanning the gap. The CDR3: CASGAGPLDSYNSPLHF. In DNA, the CDR3 is TGTGCTAGTGGTGCCGGTCCCCTTGACTCCTATAATTCACCCCTCCACTTT. Based on the CDR3 plus reference TRBV12-5 and TRBJ1-6, the full variable domain is DARVTQTPRHKVTEMGQEVTMRCQPILGHNTVFWYRQTMMQGLELLAYFRNRAPLDDSGMPKDRFSAEMPDATLATLKIQPSEPRDSAVYFCASGAGPLDSYNSPLHFGNGTRLTVT.

The sample holds one count of this clone. The chain carries TRBV6-1 and TRBJ1-1; TRBD1 agrees at 7 bases. Germline V CDR1 and CDR2: MNHNS, SASEGT. The CDR3 is 15 residues long. The junction had 6 bases not matched to a gene; V was cut back by 2 bases and J by 3 bases. CDR3 in amino acids: CASSEMWQGDTEAFF. Here the CDR3 DNA reads TGTGCCAGCAGTGAAATGTGGCAGGGGGACACTGAAGCTTTCTTT.

This chain uses TRBV4-2 with TRBJ2-5; 7 nucleotides align to TRBD2. The germline CDR1 and CDR2 sequences are LGHNA and YNFKEQ. The J segment lost 1 base and the V segment lost 4 bases, leaving 9 bases of the junction unmatched. The CDR3 is 16 residues long. CDR3 in amino acids: CASSPLGGVIQETQYF. CDR3 bases: TGTGCCAGCAGCCCCCTTGGGGGGGTAATCCAAGAGACCCAGTACTTC.

J is TRBJ1-1 and V is TRBV5-5, with a tentative D call TRBD1 (6 bases). V was cut by 0 bases and J by 4 bases, with 16 bases left in between. Germline V gene data show CDR1 as SGHKS and CDR2 as YYEKEE (reference sequence). The CDR3 runs to 16 residues. The CDR3 sequence is CASSLGNRVSGTEAFF. The CDR3, as DNA: TGTGCCAGCAGCTTGGGGAACAGGGTTTCCGGCACTGAAGCTTTCTTT.

The gene calls are TRBV7-9 and TRBJ1-4, with D uncertain. This CDR3 spans 11 amino acids. V was clipped by 7 bases and J by 11 bases, with 11 bases between them. CDR1 SEHNR and CDR2 FQNEAQ come from the germline V gene (reference sequence). The CDR3 bases are TGTGCCAGCACCTTTGGAGAGAAACTGTTTTTT. This codes for CASTFGEKLFF.

The chain combines TRBV7-3 with TRBJ1-6; D is unresolved. From germline, CDR1 is SGHTA and CDR2 FQGTGA. CDR3 length equals 12 residues. The V gene lost 1 base and the J gene lost 9 bases, with 4 bases spanning the gap. The CDR3 reads CASSLNGSPLHF. The CDR3 DNA reads TGTGCCAGCAGCTTAAACGGTTCACCCCTCCACTTT.